Following are 6 T cell receptor beta chains from one sample sequenced in a study of blood T cell repertoires in COVID-19. Data came from immunoSEQ multiplex PCR; TCRdb stores just in-frame clones and leaves some out. The sample holds around 76,000 clones, approximately 77% seen once. The specimen was peripheral blood. These TCRs come from an older woman with acute or convalescent COVID-19.

J is TRBJ2-1 and V is TRBV7-3, with 14 bases identical to TRBD2. The V gene's germline CDR1 is SGHTA and CDR2 FQGTGA. There are 15 residues in the CDR3. Trimming removed 4 bases from V and 10 bases from J; junction bases left unmatched: 6. The CDR3 coding sequence is TGTGCCAGCAGCTCGGGACTAGCGGGAGCAGGGGAGCAGTTCTTC. It encodes CASSSGLAGAGEQFF.

This clone has only one observation. The gene calls are TRBV14 and TRBJ2-2; D remains ambiguous. Trimming removed 3 bases from V and 8 bases from J, with 10 bases in between. CDR3 size: 13 residues. The germline CDR1 and CDR2 sequences are SGHDN and FVKESK. The CDR3 is CASSQVTTGELFF. The CDR3 DNA sequence: TGTGCCAGCAGCCAGGTGACGACAGGGGAGCTGTTTTTT.

The J gene is TRBJ2-3, the V gene TRBV14; D perhaps matches TRBD1 (5 bases). This CDR3 has 14 residues. Germline CDR1 is SGHDN and CDR2 is FVKESK. V lost 3 bases, J lost 3 bases, and 10 bases lay in between. CDR3 amino acids: CASSHPGRTDTQYF. The CDR3 DNA follows: TGTGCCAGCAGCCACCCAGGGCGGACAGATACGCAGTATTTT. The variable domain in full, completed from reference TRBV14 and TRBJ2-3, reads EAGVTQFPSHSVIEKGQTVTLRCDPISGHDNLYWYRRVMGKEIKFLLHFVKESKQDESGMPNNRFLAERTGGTYSTLKVQPAELEDSGVYFCASSHPGRTDTQYFGPGTRLTVL.

The chain employs TRBV10-3 and TRBJ1-2, with no clear D. The ends were cut back, 2 bases at V and 4 bases at J, with 8 bases in the middle. The germline CDR1 and CDR2 sequences are ENHRY and SYGVKD. CDR3 length equals 13 residues. This CDR3 is CAISETPGYGYTF. The CDR3 DNA sequence: TGTGCCATCAGTGAGACCCCAGGCTATGGCTACACCTTC.

The chain recombines TRBV30 with TRBJ1-2, with TRBD1 matching over 7 bases. J lost 8 bases, V lost 0 bases, and 3 bases had no gene match. CDR3 length equals 12 residues. Germline CDR1 is GTSNPN and CDR2 is SVGIG (reference sequence). As DNA, the CDR3 is TGTGCCTGGAGTGTCCAGGGGGGCGGCTACACCTTC. Amino acids: CAWSVQGGGYTF.

This clone was detected only once. The chain combines TRBV6-5 with TRBJ1-1; TRBD1 might be the D (5 bases). The germline CDR1 and CDR2 sequences are MNHEY and SVGAGI. V lost 2 bases to trimming and J lost 1 base, with 11 bases between them. The CDR3 totals 15 residues. The CDR3 region is CASSYVRGGNTEAFF. CDR3 nucleotides: TGTGCCAGCAGTTACGTGAGGGGAGGGAACACTGAAGCTTTCTTT.